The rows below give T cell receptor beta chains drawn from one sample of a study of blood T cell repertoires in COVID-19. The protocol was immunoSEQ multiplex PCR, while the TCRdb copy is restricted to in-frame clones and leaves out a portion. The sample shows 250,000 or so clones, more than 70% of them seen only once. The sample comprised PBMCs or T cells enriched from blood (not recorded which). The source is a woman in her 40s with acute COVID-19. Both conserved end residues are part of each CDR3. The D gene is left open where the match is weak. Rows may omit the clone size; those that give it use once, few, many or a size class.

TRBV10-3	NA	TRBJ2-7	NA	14	CAISPSSPSYEQYF	TGTGCCATCAGTCCAAGTAGCCCTTCCTACGAGCAGTACTTC
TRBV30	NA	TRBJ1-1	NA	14	CAWSVTGLNTEAFF	TGTGCCTGGAGTGTTACTGGGCTGAACACTGAAGCTTTCTTT
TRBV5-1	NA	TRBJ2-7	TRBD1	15	CASSLATGKSYEQYF	TGCGCCAGCAGCTTGGCGACAGGGAAGTCCTACGAGCAGTACTTC
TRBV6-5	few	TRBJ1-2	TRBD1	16	CASSYSIGTGVNGYTF	TGTGCCAGCAGTTACTCGATCGGAACAGGGGTCAATGGCTACACCTTC
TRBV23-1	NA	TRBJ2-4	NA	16	CASSSPGAGAKNIQYF	TGCGCCAGCAGTTCCCCCGGGGCGGGGGCCAAAAACATTCAGTACTTC
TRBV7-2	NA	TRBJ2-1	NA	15	CASSPRSGAYNEQFF	TGTGCCAGCAGCCCGAGGAGCGGAGCATACAATGAGCAGTTCTTC
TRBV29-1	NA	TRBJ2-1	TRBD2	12	CSASGGNGEQFF	TGCAGCGCCTCCGGGGGGAATGGGGAGCAGTTCTTC
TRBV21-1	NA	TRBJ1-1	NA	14	CASSPGRGGTEAFF	TGTGCCAGCAGCCCTGGGCGGGGGGGCACTGAAGCTTTCTTT
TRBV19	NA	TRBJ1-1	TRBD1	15	CASSVNRRGSTEAFF	TGTGCCAGTAGTGTCAATCGCAGGGGGAGCACTGAAGCTTTCTTT
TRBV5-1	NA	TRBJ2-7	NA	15	CASSLSVGGLGEQYF	TGCGCCAGCAGCTTGTCTGTCGGGGGATTGGGGGAGCAGTACTTC
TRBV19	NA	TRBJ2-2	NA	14	CASTSGGGRGELFF	TGTGCCAGTACCTCAGGAGGTGGGAGGGGGGAGCTGTTTTTT
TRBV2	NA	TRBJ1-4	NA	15	CASSEVGQLNEKLFF	TGTGCCAGCAGTGAAGTGGGGCAGCTTAATGAAAAACTGTTTTTT
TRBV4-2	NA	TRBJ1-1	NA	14	CASSQDIPNTEAFF	TGTGCCAGCAGCCAAGATATCCCGAACACTGAAGCTTTCTTT
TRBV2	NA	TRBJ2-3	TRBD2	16	CASNRRASGVADTQYF	TGTGCCAGCAACAGGCGTGCAAGCGGGGTCGCAGATACGCAGTATTTT
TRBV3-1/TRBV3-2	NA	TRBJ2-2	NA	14	CASSRGQNTGELFF	TGTGCCAGCAGTAGGGGACAGAACACCGGGGAGCTGTTTTTT
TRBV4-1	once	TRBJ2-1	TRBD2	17	CASSQPTLAGSYNEQFF	TGCGCCAGCAGCCAACCGACTCTAGCGGGATCCTACAATGAGCAGTTCTTC
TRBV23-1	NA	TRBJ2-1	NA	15	CAATSEGGAYNEQFF	TGCGCCGCCACGTCGGAAGGGGGGGCCTACAATGAGCAGTTCTTC
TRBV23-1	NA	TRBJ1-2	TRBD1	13	CASSRDRPLGYTF	TGCGCCAGCAGCCGGGACAGACCTTTGGGCTACACCTTC
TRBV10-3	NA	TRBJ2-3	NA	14	CAISDVSASDTQYF	TGTGCCATCAGTGATGTCAGTGCCTCAGATACGCAGTATTTT
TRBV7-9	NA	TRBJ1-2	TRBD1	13	CASSATGGYGYTF	TGTGCCAGCAGTGCTACAGGGGGGTATGGCTACACCTTC
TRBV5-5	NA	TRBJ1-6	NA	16	CASSAVPRQTNSPLHF	TGTGCCAGCAGCGCTGTCCCGAGACAAACTAATTCACCCCTCCACTTT
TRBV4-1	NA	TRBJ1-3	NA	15	CASSPGGTSGNTIYF	TGCGCCAGCAGCCCCGGGGGGACCTCTGGAAACACCATATATTTT
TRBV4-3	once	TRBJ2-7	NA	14	CASSQGRGSYEQYF	TGCGCCAGCAGCCAAGGGCGGGGCAGCTACGAGCAGTACTTC
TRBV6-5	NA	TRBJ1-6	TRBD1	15	CASSSKTGGNSPLHF	TGTGCCAGCAGTTCAAAGACAGGGGGGAATTCACCCCTCCACTTT
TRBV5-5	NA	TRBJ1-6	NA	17	CASSLGIGAGQNSPLHF	TGTGCCAGCAGCTTGGGGATAGGGGCAGGTCAGAATTCACCCCTCCACTTT
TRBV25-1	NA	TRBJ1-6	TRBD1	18	CASSGPGGRSSYNSPLHF	TGTGCCAGCAGTGGTCCAGGGGGCCGCAGCTCCTATAATTCACCCCTCCACTTT
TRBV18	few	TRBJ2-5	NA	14	CASSPSGNRETQYF	TGTGCCAGCTCACCCTCGGGGAACCGAGAGACCCAGTACTTC
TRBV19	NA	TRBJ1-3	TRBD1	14	CATLRQGAGNTIYF	TGTGCCACTCTCCGACAGGGGGCCGGAAACACCATATATTTT
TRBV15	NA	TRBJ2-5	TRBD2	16	CATSPLGLAGEETQYF	TGTGCCACCAGCCCCTTGGGACTAGCGGGAGAAGAGACCCAGTACTTC
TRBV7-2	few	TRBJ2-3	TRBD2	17	CASSPSGTSGRRSTQYF	TGTGCCAGCAGCCCGAGTGGGACTAGCGGGAGGAGGAGCACGCAGTATTTT
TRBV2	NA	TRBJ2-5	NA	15	CASSERRGKQETQYF	TGTGCCAGCAGTGAAAGGAGGGGCAAACAAGAGACCCAGTACTTC
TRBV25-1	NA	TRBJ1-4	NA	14	CASSELRVGEKLFF	TGTGCCAGCAGTGAACTCAGGGTTGGGGAAAAACTGTTTTTT
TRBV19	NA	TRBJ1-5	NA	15	CASSIRGPGNQPQHF	TGTGCCAGTAGTATTAGGGGTCCGGGCAATCAGCCCCAGCATTTT
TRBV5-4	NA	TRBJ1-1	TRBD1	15	CASSLDIRTGPEAFF	TGTGCCAGCAGCTTGGATATAAGGACAGGACCTGAAGCTTTCTTT
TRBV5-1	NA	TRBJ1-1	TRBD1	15	CASSLGGTGKRAAFF	TGCGCCAGCAGCTTGGGCGGGACAGGGAAGAGGGCAGCTTTCTTT
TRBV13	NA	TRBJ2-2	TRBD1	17	CASSRRGTGGFAGELFF	TGTGCCAGCAGCCGACGGGGGACAGGGGGTTTCGCCGGGGAGCTGTTTTTT
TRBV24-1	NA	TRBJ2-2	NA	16	CATSDARRGGTGELFF	TGTGCCACCAGTGACGCGAGGCGGGGTGGAACCGGGGAGCTGTTTTTT
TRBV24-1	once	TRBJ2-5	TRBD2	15	CATSDQDQGGETQYF	TGTGCCACCAGTGACCAAGATCAGGGAGGGGAGACCCAGTACTTC
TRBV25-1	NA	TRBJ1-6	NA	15	CASSESTAGRSPLHF	TGTGCCAGCAGTGAATCAACGGCAGGGCGCTCACCCCTCCACTTT
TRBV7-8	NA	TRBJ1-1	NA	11	CASSPYTEAFF	TGTGCCAGCAGCCCGTACACTGAAGCTTTCTTT
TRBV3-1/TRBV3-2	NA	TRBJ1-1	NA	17	CASSQEVTLPRHTEAFF	TGTGCCAGCAGCCAGGAGGTGACGCTGCCCAGGCACACTGAAGCTTTCTTT
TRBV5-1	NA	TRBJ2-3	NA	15	CASSVVLAGTDTQYF	TGCGCCAGCAGCGTGGTTCTGGCAGGCACAGATACGCAGTATTTT
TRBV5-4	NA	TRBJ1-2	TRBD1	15	CASSIGQAELGGYTF	TGTGCCAGCAGCATCGGACAGGCTGAACTGGGTGGCTACACCTTC
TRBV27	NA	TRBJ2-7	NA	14	CASSLQGMAYEQYF	TGTGCCAGCAGTTTACAGGGTATGGCCTACGAGCAGTACTTC
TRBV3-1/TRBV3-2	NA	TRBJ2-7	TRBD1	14	CASSSGTGSTEQYF	TGTGCCAGCAGCTCAGGGACAGGGTCAACCGAGCAGTACTTC
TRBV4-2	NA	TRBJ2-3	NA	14	CASSQGSAGDTQYF	TGTGCCAGCAGTCAAGGGTCTGCGGGAGATACGCAGTATTTT
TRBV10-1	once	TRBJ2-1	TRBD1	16	CASSESNRGPYNEQFF	TGCGCCAGCAGTGAGTCTAACAGGGGGCCTTACAATGAGCAGTTCTTC
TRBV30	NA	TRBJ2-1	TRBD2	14	CAWSPWWGGSEQFF	TGTGCCTGGAGTCCATGGTGGGGAGGGAGTGAGCAGTTCTTC
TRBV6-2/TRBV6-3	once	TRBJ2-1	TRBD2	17	CASTPTRPREGNNEQFF	TGTGCCAGCACCCCCACCCGACCGCGGGAGGGTAACAATGAGCAGTTCTTC
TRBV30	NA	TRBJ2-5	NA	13	CAWSVSVRETQYF	TGTGCCTGGAGTGTAAGCGTGAGGGAGACCCAGTACTTC